This T cell receptor (beta chain) was recorded in a study of STAT3 mutations in large granular lymphocyte leukemia. Regarding the study as a whole: In T-cell large granular lymphocyte leukemia, about half of patients showed multiple immunodominant subclonotypes. TCR clonotype switching after therapy occurred in about 30% of the 18 patients. Treatment regimens differed across patients between samplings. Clonal expansion was inferred from samples taken at other timepoints.

Note on this clone: Its antigen remains unknown.

TCRbeta libraries averaged around 42,000 productive templates per sample. Profiled with immunoSEQ multiplex PCR; TCRdb holds only in-frame clones, not every one. The sample yields roughly 40,000 clones, roughly 81% seen once. This sequence originates from a human donor with T large granular lymphocyte leukemia. Some clones in this sample may be carry-over from other donors' samples. The sequenced sample was PBMCs.

The CDR3: CASSLDSRTGELFF. As DNA, the CDR3 is TGTGCCAGCAGCTTGGACAGCCGCACCGGGGAGCTGTTTTTT. The chain carries TRBV7-9 and TRBJ2-2; tentative D call: TRBD1 (6 bases). Between the trimmed V and J ends, which lost 3 bases and 4 bases, there was a span of 9 bases. Germline CDR1 reads SEHNR; CDR2 reads FQNEAQ (reference sequence). This CDR3 comprises 14 residues.